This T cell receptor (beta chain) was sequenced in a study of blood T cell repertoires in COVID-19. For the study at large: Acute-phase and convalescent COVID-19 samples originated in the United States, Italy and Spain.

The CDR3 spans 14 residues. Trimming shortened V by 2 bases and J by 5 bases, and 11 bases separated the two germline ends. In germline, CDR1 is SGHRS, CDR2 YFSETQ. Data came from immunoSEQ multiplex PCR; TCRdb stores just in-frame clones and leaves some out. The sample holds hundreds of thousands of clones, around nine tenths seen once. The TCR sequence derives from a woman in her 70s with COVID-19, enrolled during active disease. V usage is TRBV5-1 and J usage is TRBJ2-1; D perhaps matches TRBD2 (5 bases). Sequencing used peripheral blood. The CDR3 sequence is CASSFLRTDNEQFF. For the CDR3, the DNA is TGCGCCAGCAGCTTCCTCCGGACTGACAATGAGCAGTTCTTC.